The clone carrying this T cell receptor (beta chain) was counted a single time. Its antigen remains unidentified. Version v3.0 of the immunoSEQ assay ran at survey level. Using immunoSEQ multiplex PCR, the repertoire was profiled, and TCRdb retains in-frame clones only, with some absent. The table shows 17,000 or so clones, with around 91% occurring only once. The source of the sample is a study of long-term antiretroviral therapy in people with HIV. Points from the study as a whole: ART adherence, viral resistance and therapy changes were not recorded.

CDR1 is PRHDT, CDR2 FYEKMQ, per germline (reference sequence). The CDR3 has 17 residues. V was clipped by 0 bases and J by 0 bases, with 12 bases between them. This chain uses TRBV13 with TRBJ1-3, with D hard to call. The TCR sequence derives from a man aged 45 to 65 with HIV. The sample was unsorted PBMCs, taken 4.2 years after starting antiretroviral therapy. The CDR3 bases are TGTGCCAGCAGCTTAGGCCGGCTCGGAGGCTCTGGAAACACCATATATTTT. Amino acid sequence: CASSLGRLGGSGNTIYF.